The 9 T cell receptor beta chains in this list originate from one sample, sequenced in a study of T cell clonotyping in hematopoietic cell transplantation. Method: immunoSEQ multiplex PCR; TCRdb's copy keeps in-frame clones and lacks some. The top ten clones hold under 6% of a sample with fewer than 5,000 clones, about 90% of them seen once. The specimen sequenced was peripheral blood mononuclear cells. These receptors originate from a man aged 40-50 years in good health. Some clones in this sample may be carry-over from other donors' samples.

V and J are TRBV5-1 and TRBJ1-4; 7 bases are shared with TRBD1. From germline, CDR1 is SGHRS and CDR2 YFSETQ. Trimming at V came to 5 bases and at J to 4 bases, leaving 5 bases not matched to a gene. The CDR3 has 14 residues. As DNA, the CDR3 is TGCGCCAGCAGAACCGGGACAGTTAATGAAAAACTGTTTTTT. Amino acids: CASRTGTVNEKLFF.

This clone was seen only once. CDR3 in amino acids: CASSLDQGGYTF. For the CDR3, the DNA is TGTGCCAGCAGCTTGGACCAGGGCGGCTACACCTTC. This sequence joins TRBV5-4 and TRBJ1-2; the D gene is possibly TRBD1 (5 bases). Trimming stripped 0 bases from V and 8 bases from J, with 8 bases between. Germline CDR1 reads SGHNT; CDR2 reads YYREEE (reference sequence). CDR3 length equals 12 residues. The full variable domain, with the rest looked up from reference TRBV5-4 and TRBJ1-2, is ETGVTQSPTHLIKTRGQQVTLRCSSQSGHNTVSWYQQALGQGPQFIFQYYREEENGRGNFPPRFSGLQFPNYSSELNVNALELDDSALYLCASSLDQGGYTFGSGTRLTVV.

In its sample, this clone was seen once. This chain links TRBV5-1 with TRBJ2-3; TRBD2 matches at 10 bases. CDR3 length: 16 amino acids. V shed 0 bases and J 1 base; nucleotides not matched to a gene: 2. Germline CDR1 and CDR2: SGHRS and YFSETQ. The CDR3 loop is CASSLALAGGTDTQYF. The CDR3 DNA follows: TGCGCCAGCAGCTTGGCTCTAGCGGGGGGCACAGATACGCAGTATTTT.

This sequence joins TRBV5-1 and TRBJ1-4, with a tentative D call TRBD1 (5 bases). The V gene's germline CDR1 is SGHRS and CDR2 YFSETQ. CDR3 length: 15 residues. V shed 0 bases and J shed 7 bases, with 13 bases lying between them. The CDR3 DNA follows: TGCGCCAGCAGCTTGGGGCCAGGGATGGGTGAAAAACTGTTTTTT. Translated: CASSLGPGMGEKLFF.

The chain recombines TRBV27 with TRBJ2-7, with 11 bases matching TRBD2. With V trimmed by 3 bases and J by 1 base, 2 bases remained unmatched. Germline V gives CDR1 MNHEY, CDR2 SMNVEV (reference sequence). This CDR3 region has 15 residues. CDR3 coding DNA: TGTGCCAGCAGTTTGATAGCGGGAGGGTCCTACGAGCAGTACTTC. Protein product: CASSLIAGGSYEQYF.

The chain is built from TRBV5-1 and TRBJ2-1, with 12 bases aligning to TRBD2. Germline assignment: CDR1 SGHRS and CDR2 YFSETQ. V lost 2 bases, J lost 7 bases, and 1 base stayed unmatched. The CDR3 spans 14 residues. The CDR3 is CASSFTSGRNEQFF. The DNA of the CDR3 is TGCGCCAGCAGCTTTACTAGCGGGAGGAATGAGCAGTTCTTC.

The V call is TRBV5-1, the J call TRBJ1-4; tentatively, D is TRBD1 (5 bases). The length of the CDR3 is 15 residues. V was pared by 2 bases and J by 4 bases, with 12 bases between. Germline V CDR1 and CDR2: SGHRS, YFSETQ. The CDR3 here is CASSFFAQGNEKLFF. CDR3 DNA: TGCGCCAGCAGCTTCTTTGCCCAGGGTAATGAAAAACTGTTTTTT.

The CDR3 sequence is CASSSGQNPYEQYF. CDR3 DNA: TGTGCCAGCAGCTCCGGACAGAACCCCTACGAGCAGTACTTC. The V gene is TRBV11-1, the J gene TRBJ2-7, with TRBD1 as a possible D gene (6 bases). Per the germline V gene, CDR1 is SGHAT and CDR2 is FQDESV (reference sequence). The CDR3 totals 14 residues. Trimming stripped 4 bases from V and 2 bases from J, with 12 bases between.

V is TRBV19 and J is TRBJ1-1, with TRBD1 identical over 7 bases. Germline assignment: CDR1 LNHDA and CDR2 SQIVND (reference sequence). J gave up 6 bases and V 7 bases, and 8 bases lay outside the gene matches. The CDR3 has 13 amino acids. The CDR3 spells CASKPFQGAEAFF. In DNA, the CDR3 is TGTGCCAGTAAACCCTTTCAGGGGGCTGAAGCTTTCTTT.